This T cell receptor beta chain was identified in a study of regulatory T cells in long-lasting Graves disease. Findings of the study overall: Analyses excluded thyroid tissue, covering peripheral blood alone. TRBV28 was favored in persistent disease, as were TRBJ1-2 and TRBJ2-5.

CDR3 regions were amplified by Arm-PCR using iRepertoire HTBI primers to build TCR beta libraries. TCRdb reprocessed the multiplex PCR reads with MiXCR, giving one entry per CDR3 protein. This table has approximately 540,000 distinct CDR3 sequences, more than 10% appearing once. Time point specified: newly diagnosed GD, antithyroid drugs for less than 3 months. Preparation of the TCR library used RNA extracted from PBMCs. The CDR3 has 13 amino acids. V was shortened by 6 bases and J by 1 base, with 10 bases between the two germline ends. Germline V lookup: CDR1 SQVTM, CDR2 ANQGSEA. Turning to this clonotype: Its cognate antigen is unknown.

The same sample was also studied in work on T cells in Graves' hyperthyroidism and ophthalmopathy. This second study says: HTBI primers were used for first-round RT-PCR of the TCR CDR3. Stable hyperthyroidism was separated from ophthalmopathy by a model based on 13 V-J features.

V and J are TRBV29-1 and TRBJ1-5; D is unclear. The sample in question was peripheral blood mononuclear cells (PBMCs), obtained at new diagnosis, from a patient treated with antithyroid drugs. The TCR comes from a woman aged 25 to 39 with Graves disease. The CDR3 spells CSVKEQSNQPQHF. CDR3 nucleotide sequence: TGCAGCGTCAAAGAGCAGAGCAATCAGCCCCAGCATTTT. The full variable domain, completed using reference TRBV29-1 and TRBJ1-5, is SAVISQKPSRDICQRGTSLTIQCQVDSQVTMMFWYRQQPGQSLTLIATANQGSEATYESGFVIDKFPISRPNLTFSTLTVSNMSPEDSSIYLCSVKEQSNQPQHFGDGTRLSIL.